The clone carrying this T cell receptor beta chain is labeled as large. Its specificity is unknown. As for time point: sample taken at primary tumor resection. The CDR3 totals 15 residues. From germline, CDR1 is KGHDR and CDR2 SFDVKD. V lost 4 bases, J lost 4 bases, and 4 bases stayed unmatched. The record originates from a study of spatial heterogeneity in lung cancer. General study findings and limits: Mutation counts in tumors were tracked by counts of expanded intratumoral alpha and beta TCRs.

TCRdb reprocessed the 5' RACE reads via MiXCR and lists one record per CDR3 protein. Among approximately 1,900 distinct CDR3 sequences listed, approximately 5.4% were seen once. This receptor was obtained from a male donor with early-stage non-small cell lung cancer. Sequencing was performed on lung tumor tissue, taken at surgery. The rearrangement links TRBV24-1 to TRBJ2-5, with 11 bases fitting TRBD1. DNA for the CDR3: TGTGCCACCAGTGAGGACAGGGGGCCCGCAGAGACCCAGTACTTC. This encodes CATSEDRGPAETQYF.